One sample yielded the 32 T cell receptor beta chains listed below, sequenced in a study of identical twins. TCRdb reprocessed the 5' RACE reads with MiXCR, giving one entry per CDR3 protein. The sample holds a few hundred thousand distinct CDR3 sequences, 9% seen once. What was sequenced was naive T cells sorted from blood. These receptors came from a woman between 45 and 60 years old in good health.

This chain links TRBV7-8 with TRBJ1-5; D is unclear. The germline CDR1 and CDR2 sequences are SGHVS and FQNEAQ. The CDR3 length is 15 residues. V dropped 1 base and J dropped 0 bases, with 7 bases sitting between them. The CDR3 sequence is CASSLGEFSNQPQHF. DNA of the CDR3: TGTGCCAGCAGCTTAGGGGAGTTTAGCAATCAGCCCCAGCATTTT.

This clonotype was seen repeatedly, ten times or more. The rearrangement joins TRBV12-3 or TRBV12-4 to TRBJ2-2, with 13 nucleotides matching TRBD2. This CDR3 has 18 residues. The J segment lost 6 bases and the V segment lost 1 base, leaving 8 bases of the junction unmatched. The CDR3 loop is CASSLGTSGSVYPGELFF. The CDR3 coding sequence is TGTGCCAGCAGTTTAGGGACTAGCGGGAGCGTTTATCCCGGGGAGCTGTTTTTT.

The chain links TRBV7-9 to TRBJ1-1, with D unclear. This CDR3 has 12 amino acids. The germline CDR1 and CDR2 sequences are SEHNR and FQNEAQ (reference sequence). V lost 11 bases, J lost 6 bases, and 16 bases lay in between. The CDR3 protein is CALGGEVAEAFF. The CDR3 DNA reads TGTGCCTTAGGTGGGGAGGTTGCTGAAGCTTTCTTT.

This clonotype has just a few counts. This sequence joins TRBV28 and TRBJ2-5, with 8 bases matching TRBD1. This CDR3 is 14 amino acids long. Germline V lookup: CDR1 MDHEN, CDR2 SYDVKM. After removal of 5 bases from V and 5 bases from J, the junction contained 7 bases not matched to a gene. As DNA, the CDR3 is TGTGCCAGCAGTCCCAGCAGGGGGCCGGAGACCCAGTACTTC. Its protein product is CASSPSRGPETQYF. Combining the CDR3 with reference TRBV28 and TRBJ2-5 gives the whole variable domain DVKVTQSSRYLVKRTGEKVFLECVQDMDHENMFWYRQDPGLGLRLIYFSYDVKMKEKGDIPEGYSVSREKKERFSLILESASTNQTSMYLCASSPSRGPETQYFGPGTRLLVL.

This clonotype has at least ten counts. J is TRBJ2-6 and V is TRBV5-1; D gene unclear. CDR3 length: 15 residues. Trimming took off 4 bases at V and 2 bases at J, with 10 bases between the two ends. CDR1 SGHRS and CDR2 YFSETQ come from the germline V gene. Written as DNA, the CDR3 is TGCGCCAGCAGCAGTCACATTACTGGGGCCAACGTCCTGACTTTC. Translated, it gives CASSSHITGANVLTF.

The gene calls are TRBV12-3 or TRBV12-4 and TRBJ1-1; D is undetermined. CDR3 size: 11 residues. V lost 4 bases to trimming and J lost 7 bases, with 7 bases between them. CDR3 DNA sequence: TGTGCCAGCAGTTCGCGGCTTGAAGCTTTCTTT. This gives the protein CASSSRLEAFF.

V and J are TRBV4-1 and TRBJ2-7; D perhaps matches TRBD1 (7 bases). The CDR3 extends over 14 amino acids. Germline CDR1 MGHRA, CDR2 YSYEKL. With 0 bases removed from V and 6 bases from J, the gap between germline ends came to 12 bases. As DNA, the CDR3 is TGCGCCAGCAGCCAAGATAACAGGGGAGGCGAGCAGTACTTC. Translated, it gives CASSQDNRGGEQYF.

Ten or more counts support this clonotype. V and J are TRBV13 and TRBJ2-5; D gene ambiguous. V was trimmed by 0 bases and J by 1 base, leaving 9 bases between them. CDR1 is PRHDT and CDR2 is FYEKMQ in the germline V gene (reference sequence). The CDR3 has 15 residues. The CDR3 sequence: CASSLGTGPQETQYF. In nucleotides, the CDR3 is TGTGCCAGCAGCTTAGGAACCGGGCCCCAAGAGACCCAGTACTTC.

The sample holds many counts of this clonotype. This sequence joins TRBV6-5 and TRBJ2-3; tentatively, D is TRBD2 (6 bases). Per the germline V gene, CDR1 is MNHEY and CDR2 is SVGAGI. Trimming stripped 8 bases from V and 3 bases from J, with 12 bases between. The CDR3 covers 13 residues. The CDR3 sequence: CASSGSRTDTQYF. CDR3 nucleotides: TGTGCCAGCTCCGGGAGTAGAACAGATACGCAGTATTTT.

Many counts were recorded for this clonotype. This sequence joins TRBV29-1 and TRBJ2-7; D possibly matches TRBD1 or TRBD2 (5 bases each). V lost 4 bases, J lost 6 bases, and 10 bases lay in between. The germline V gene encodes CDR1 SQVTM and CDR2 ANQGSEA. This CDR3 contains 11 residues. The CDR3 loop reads CSVGRGAEQYF. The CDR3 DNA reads TGCAGCGTTGGGAGAGGGGCCGAGCAGTACTTC.

The CDR3 reads CASSEGGGHSYEQYF. CDR3 nucleotide sequence: TGCGCCAGCAGCGAGGGAGGAGGGCACTCCTACGAGCAGTACTTC. The chain has TRBV5-1 and TRBJ2-7; TRBD2 might be the D (6 bases). V dropped 4 bases and J dropped 0 bases, with 14 bases sitting between them. The CDR3 totals 15 residues. Germline CDR1 is SGHRS and CDR2 is YFSETQ.

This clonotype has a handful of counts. The CDR3 here is CASSLTRSWYNEQFF. The CDR3 nucleotides are TGCGCCAGCAGCTTGACAAGGAGCTGGTACAATGAGCAGTTCTTC. The chain employs TRBV5-1 and TRBJ2-1; D not certain. CDR3 length: 15 residues. The V gene lost 1 base and the J gene lost 4 bases, with 12 bases spanning the gap. Germline CDR1 and CDR2: SGHRS and YFSETQ. The entire variable domain, with the rest obtained from reference TRBV5-1 and TRBJ2-1, is as follows: KAGVTQTPRYLIKTRGQQVTLSCSPISGHRSVSWYQQTPGQGLQFLFEYFSETQRNKGNFPGRFSGRQFSNSRSEMNVSTLELGDSALYLCASSLTRSWYNEQFFGPGTRLTVL.

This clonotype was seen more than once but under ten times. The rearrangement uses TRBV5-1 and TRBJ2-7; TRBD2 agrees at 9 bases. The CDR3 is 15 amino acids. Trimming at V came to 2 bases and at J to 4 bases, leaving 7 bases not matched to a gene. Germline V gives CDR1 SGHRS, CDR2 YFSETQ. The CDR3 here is CASSLAGGPLYEQYV. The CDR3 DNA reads TGCGCCAGCAGCTTAGCGGGAGGTCCTCTGTACGAGCAGTACGTC.

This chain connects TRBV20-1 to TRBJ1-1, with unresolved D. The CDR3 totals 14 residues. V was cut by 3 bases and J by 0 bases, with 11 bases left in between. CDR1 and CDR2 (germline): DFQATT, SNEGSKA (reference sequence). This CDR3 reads CSARPLAMNTEAFF. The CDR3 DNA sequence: TGCAGTGCTAGGCCACTGGCAATGAACACTGAAGCTTTCTTT.

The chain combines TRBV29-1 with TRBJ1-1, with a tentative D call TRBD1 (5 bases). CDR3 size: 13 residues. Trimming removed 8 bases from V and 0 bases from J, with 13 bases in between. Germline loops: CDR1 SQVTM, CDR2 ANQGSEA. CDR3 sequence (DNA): TGCAGCACCCGTGAGGGGATGAACACTGAAGCTTTCTTT. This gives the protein CSTREGMNTEAFF.

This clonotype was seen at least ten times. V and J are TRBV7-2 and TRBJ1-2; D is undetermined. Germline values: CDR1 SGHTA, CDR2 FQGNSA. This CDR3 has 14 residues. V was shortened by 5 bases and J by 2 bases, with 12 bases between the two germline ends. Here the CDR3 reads CASSPDPINYGYTF. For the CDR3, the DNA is TGTGCCAGCAGCCCAGACCCGATAAACTATGGCTACACCTTC. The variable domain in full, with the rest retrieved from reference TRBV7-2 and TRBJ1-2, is GAGVSQSPSNKVTEKGKDVELRCDPISGHTALYWYRQSLGQGLEFLIYFQGNSAPDKSGLPSDRFSAERTGGSVSTLTIQRTQQEDSAVYLCASSPDPINYGYTFGSGTRLTVV.

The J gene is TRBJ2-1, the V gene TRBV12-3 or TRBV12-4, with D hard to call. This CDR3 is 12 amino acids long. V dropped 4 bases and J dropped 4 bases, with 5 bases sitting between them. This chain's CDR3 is CASSSRYNEQFF. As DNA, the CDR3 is TGTGCCAGCAGTTCACGGTACAATGAGCAGTTCTTC.

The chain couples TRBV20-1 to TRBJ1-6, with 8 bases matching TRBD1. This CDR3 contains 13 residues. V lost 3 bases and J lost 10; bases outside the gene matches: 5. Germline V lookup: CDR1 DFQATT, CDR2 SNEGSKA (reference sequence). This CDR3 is CSARVDRVSPLHF. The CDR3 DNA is TGCAGTGCTAGGGTGGACAGGGTGTCACCCCTCCACTTT.

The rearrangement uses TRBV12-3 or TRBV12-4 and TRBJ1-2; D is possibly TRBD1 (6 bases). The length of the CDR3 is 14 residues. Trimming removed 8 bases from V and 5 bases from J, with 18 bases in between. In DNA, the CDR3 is TGTGCCAGCGGGACACGGACAGTATCGTATGGCTACACCTTC. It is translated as CASGTRTVSYGYTF.

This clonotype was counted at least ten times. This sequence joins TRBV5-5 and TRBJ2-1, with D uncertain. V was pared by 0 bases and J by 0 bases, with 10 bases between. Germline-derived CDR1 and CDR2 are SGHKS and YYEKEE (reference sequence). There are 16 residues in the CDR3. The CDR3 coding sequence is TGTGCCAGCAGCTTGGCCGGCACGAGCTCCTACAATGAGCAGTTCTTC. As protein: CASSLAGTSSYNEQFF.

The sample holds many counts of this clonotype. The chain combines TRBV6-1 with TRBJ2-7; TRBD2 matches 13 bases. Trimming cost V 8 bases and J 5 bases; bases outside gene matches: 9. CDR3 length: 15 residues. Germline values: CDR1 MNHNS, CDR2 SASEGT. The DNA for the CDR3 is TGTGCCAGCGGCGGACTAGCGGGAGTAAATAACGAGCAGTACGTC. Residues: CASGGLAGVNNEQYV.

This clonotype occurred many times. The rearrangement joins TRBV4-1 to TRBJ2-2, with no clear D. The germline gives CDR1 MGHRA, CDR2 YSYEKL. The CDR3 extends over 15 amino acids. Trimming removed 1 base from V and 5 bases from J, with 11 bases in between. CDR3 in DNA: TGCGCCAGCAGCCAAGGTCAACAGACAACCGGGGAGCTGTTTTTT. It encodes CASSQGQQTTGELFF.

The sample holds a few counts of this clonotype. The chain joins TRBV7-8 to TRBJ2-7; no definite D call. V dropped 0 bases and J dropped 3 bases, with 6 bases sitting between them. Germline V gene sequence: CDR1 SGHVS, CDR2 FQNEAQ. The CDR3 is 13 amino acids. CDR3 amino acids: CASSLATNYEQYV. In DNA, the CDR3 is TGTGCCAGCAGCTTAGCGACGAACTACGAGCAGTACGTC.

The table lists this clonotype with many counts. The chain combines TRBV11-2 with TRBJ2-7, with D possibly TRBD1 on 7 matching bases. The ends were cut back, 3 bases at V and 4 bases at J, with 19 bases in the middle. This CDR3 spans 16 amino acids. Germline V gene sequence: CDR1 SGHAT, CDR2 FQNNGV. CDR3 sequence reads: CASSFRTGDRLYEQYF. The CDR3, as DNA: TGTGCCAGCAGCTTCAGAACGGGGGACAGATTATACGAGCAGTACTTC.

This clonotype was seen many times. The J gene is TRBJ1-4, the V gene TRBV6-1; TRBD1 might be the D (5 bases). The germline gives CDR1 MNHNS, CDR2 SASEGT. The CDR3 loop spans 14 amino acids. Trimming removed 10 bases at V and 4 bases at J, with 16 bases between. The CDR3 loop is CATREGLNNEKLFF. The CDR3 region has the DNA TGTGCCACCAGGGAAGGGCTGAATAATGAAAAACTGTTTTTT.

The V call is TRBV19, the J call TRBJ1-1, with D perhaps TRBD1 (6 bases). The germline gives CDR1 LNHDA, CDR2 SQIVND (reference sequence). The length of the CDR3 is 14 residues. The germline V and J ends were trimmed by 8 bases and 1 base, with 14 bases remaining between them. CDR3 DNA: TGTGCCAGTTCCCCGGACAGAACGAACACTGAAGCTTTCTTT. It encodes CASSPDRTNTEAFF.

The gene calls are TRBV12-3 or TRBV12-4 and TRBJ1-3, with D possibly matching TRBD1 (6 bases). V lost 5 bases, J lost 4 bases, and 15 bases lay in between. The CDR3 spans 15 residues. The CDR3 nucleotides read TGTGCCAGCAGTCCGATGGGGGGGCGCGGAAACACCATATATTTT. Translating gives CASSPMGGRGNTIYF.

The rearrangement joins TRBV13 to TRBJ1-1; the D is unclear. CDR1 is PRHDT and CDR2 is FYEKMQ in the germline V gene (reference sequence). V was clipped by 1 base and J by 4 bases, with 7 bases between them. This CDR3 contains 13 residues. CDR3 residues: CASSLERSTEAFF. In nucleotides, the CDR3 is TGTGCCAGCAGCTTAGAACGGAGCACTGAAGCTTTCTTT. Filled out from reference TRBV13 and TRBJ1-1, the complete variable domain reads AAGVIQSPRHLIKEKRETATLKCYPIPRHDTVYWYQQGPGQDPQFLISFYEKMQSDKGSIPDRFSAQQFSDYHSELNMSSLELGDSALYFCASSLERSTEAFFGQGTRLTVV.

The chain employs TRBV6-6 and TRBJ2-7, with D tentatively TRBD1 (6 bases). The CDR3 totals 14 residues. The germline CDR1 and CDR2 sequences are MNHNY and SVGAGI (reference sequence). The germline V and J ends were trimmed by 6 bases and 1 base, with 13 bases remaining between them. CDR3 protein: CASRNGTFSYEQYF. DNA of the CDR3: TGTGCCAGCAGGAACGGGACATTTTCCTACGAGCAGTACTTC.

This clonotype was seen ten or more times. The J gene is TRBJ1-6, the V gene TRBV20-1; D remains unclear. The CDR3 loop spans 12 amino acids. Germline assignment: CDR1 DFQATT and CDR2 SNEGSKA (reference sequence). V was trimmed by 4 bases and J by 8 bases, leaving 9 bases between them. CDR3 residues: CSANHGDSPLHF. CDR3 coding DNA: TGCAGTGCTAACCACGGGGATTCACCCCTCCACTTT.

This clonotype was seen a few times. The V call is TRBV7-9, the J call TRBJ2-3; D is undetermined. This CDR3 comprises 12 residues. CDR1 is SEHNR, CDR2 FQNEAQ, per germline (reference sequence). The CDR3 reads CVSSGVTDTQYF. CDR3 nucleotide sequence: TGTGTCTCGAGTGGGGTCACAGATACGCAGTATTTT.

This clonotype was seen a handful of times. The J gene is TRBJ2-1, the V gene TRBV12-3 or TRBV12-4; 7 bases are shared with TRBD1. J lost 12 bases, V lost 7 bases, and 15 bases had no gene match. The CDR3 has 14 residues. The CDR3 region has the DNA TGTGCCAGCATCATAACCCCACAGGGGCGGGTGCAGTTCTTC. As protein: CASIITPQGRVQFF.